The sequence of this T cell receptor (beta chain) was determined in a study of beta chain features in type 1 diabetes. The entirety of the isolated RNA underwent reverse transcription, so expressed TCRB transcripts were sequenced. TCRdb's copy holds only in-frame clones and misses some; the assay was immunoSEQ multiplex PCR. The sample consists of around 500,000 clones, 30% of them appearing once. Input material: naive CD4+ T cells from blood. The sequence derives from a man between 18 and 29 years old in good health.

The CDR3 protein is CASSPHLGGVTEAFF. The CDR3 DNA is TGTGCCAGCAGCCCTCACCTCGGCGGGGTGACTGAAGCTTTCTTT. This sequence joins TRBV7-9 and TRBJ1-1; D gene uncertain. The germline gives CDR1 SEHNR, CDR2 FQNEAQ (reference sequence). V shed 5 bases and J shed 5 bases, with 18 bases lying between them. The CDR3 runs 15 residues.